This T cell receptor beta chain was retrieved from a study of neoadjuvant nivolumab and ipilimumab in lung cancer. CDR3 length: 15 residues. The V and J ends lost 4 bases and 5 bases, in that order; junction bases with no gene match: 10. The germline V gene has CDR1 PRHDT and CDR2 FYEKMQ (reference sequence). The protocol was immunoSEQ multiplex PCR, while the TCRdb copy is restricted to in-frame clones and leaves out a portion. The repertoire holds about 23,000 clones, less than 85% seen once, with around 23% in the top ten. On this clone: Its antigen is not known.

Study outcomes and limitations: Pathologic regression was not significantly tied to TCR clonality.

This clonotype originated in an adult with non-small cell lung cancer. The rearrangement links TRBV13 to TRBJ2-5; 7 bases are a match to TRBD2. Sequenced here: peripheral blood, sampled before neoadjuvant nivolumab, alone or with ipilimumab. As DNA, the CDR3 is TGTGCCAGCAGCTCACTAGCGTCCGGGTGGGAGACCCAGTACTTC. As protein: CASSSLASGWETQYF.